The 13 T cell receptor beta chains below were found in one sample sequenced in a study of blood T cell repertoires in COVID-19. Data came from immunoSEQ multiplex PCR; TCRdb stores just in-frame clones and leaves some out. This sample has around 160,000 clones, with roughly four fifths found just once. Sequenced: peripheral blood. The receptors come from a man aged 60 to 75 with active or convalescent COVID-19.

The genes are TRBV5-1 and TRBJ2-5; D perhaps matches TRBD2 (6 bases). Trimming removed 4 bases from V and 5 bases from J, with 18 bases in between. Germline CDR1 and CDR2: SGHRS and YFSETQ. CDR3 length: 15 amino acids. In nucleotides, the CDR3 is TGCGCCAGCAGCCCCAGGATAGAGCTAGCGGAGACCCAGTACTTC. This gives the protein CASSPRIELAETQYF.

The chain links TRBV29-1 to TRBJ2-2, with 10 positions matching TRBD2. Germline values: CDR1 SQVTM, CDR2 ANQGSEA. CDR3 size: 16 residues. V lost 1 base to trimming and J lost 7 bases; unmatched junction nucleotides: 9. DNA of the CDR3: TGCAGCGTTGAAGGAAGTCTAGCGGGAGAAGACGGGGAGCTGTTTTTT. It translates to CSVEGSLAGEDGELFF.

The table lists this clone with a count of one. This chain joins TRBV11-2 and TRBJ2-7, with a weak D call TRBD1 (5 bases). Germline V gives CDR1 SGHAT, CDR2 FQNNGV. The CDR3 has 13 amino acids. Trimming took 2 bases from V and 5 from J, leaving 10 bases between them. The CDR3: CASSLNRPNEQYF. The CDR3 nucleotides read TGTGCCAGCAGCTTAAACAGGCCCAACGAGCAGTACTTC.

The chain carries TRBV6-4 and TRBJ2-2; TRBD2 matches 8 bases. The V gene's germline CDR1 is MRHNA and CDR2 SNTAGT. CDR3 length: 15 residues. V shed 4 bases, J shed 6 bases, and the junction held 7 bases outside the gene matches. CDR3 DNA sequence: TGTGCCAGCAGTGTGTCAGCGGGAGTTTCCGGGGAGCTGTTTTTT. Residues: CASSVSAGVSGELFF.

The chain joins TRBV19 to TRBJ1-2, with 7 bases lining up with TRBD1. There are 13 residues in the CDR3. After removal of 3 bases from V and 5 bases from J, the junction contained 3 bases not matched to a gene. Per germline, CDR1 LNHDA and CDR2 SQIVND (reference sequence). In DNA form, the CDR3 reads TGTGCCAGTAGTATCGACAGGGCTTATGGCTACACCTTC. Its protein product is CASSIDRAYGYTF.

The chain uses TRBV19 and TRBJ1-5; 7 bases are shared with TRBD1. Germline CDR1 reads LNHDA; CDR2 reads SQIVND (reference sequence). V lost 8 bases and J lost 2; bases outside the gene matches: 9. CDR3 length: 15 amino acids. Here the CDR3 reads CASLGTDRRNQPQHF. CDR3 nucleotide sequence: TGTGCCAGTCTCGGGACAGACCGCCGCAATCAGCCCCAGCATTTT.

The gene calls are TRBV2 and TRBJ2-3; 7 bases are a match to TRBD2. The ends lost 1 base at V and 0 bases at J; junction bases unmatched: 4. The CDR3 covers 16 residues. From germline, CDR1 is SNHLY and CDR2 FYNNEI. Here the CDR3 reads CASSEVRESSTDTQYF. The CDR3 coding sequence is TGTGCCAGCAGTGAAGTGCGGGAGTCTAGCACAGATACGCAGTATTTT.

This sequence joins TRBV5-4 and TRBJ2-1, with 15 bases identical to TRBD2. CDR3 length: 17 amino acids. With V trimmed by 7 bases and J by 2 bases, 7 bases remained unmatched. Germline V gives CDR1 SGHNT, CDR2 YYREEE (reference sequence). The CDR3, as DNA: TGTGCCAGCGGACGGACTAGCGGGGGGGATACCTACAATGAGCAGTTCTTC. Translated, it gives CASGRTSGGDTYNEQFF.

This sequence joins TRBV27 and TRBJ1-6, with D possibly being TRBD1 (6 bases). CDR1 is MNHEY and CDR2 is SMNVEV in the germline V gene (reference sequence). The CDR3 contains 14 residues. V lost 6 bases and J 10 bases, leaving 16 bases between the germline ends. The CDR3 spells CASRQTTGTSPLHF. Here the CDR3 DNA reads TGTGCCAGCAGACAAACTACAGGGACCTCACCCCTCCACTTT.

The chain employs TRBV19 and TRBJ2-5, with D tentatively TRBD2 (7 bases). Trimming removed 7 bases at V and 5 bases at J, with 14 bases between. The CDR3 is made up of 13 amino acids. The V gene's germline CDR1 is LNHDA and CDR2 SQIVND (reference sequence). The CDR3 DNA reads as TGTGCCAGTACCCCACAGGGAGGGGAGACCCAGTACTTC. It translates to CASTPQGGETQYF.

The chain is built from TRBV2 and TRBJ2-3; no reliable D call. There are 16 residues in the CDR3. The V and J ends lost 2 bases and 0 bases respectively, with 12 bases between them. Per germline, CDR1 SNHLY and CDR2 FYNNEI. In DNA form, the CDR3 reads TGTGCCAGCAGTGAATCCGCCTCTACTAGCACAGATACGCAGTATTTT. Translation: CASSESASTSTDTQYF.

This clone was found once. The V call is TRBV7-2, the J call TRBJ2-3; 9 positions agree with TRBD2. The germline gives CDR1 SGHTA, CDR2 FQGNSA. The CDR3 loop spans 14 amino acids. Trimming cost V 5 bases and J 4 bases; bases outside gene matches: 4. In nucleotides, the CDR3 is TGTGCCAGCAGCCCAGGACTAGCGTCAGATACGCAGTATTTT. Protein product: CASSPGLASDTQYF.

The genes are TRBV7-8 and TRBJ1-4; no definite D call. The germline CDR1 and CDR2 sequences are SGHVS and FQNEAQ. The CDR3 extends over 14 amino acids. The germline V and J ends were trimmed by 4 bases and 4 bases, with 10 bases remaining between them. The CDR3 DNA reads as TGTGCCAGCAGCTCCGGGGTTCTTAATGAAAAACTGTTTTTT. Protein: CASSSGVLNEKLFF.